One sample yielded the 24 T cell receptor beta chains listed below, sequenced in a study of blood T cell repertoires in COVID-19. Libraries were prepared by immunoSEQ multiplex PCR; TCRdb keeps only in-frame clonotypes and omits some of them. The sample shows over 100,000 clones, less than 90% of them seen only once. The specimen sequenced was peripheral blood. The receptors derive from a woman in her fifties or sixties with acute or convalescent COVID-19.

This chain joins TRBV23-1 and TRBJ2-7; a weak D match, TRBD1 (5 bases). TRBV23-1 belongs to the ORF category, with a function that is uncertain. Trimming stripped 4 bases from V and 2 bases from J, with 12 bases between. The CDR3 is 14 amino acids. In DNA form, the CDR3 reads TGCGCCAGCAGTCGGGCAGGGCCCCCCTACGAGCAGTACTTC. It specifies CASSRAGPPYEQYF.

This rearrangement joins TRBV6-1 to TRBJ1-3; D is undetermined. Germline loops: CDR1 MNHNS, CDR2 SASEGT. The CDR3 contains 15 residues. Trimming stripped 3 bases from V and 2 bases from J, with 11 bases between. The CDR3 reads CASSEVLTAGNTIYF. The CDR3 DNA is TGTGCCAGCAGTGAGGTCTTGACTGCTGGAAACACCATATATTTT.

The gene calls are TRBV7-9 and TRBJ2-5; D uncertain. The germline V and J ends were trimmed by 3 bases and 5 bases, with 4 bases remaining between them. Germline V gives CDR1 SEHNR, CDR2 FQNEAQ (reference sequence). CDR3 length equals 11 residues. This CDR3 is CASSFSETQYF. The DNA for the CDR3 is TGTGCCAGCAGCTTTTCGGAGACCCAGTACTTC.

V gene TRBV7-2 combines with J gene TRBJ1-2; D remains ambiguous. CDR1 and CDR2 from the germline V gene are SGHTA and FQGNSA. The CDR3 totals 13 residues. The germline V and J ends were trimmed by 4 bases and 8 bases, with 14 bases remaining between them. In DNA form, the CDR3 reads TGTGCCAGCAGCTCTCGAGGTCCCGCAGGCTACACCTTC. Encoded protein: CASSSRGPAGYTF.

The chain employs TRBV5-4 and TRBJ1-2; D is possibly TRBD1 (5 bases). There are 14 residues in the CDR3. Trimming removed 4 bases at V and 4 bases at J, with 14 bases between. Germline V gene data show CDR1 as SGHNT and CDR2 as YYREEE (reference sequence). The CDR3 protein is CASSPPGQGYGYTF. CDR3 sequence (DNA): TGTGCCAGCAGCCCTCCCGGGCAGGGCTATGGCTACACCTTC.

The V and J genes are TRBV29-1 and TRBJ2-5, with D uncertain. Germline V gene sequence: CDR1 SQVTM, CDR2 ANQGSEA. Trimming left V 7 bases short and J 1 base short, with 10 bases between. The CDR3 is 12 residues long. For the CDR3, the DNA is TGCAGCGCTGCATCTAGCCAAGAGACCCAGTACTTC. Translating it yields CSAASSQETQYF.

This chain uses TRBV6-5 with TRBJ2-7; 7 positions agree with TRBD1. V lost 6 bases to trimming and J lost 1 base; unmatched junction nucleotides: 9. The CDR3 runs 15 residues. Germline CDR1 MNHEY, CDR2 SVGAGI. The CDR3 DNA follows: TGTGCCAGCAGACAGGGGACCGATCCTTCCTACGAGCAGTACTTC. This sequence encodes CASRQGTDPSYEQYF.

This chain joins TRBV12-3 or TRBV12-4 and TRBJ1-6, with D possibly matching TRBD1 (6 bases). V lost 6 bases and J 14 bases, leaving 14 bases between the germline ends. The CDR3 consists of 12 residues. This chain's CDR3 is CASRTGRGALHF. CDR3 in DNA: TGTGCCAGCAGGACAGGCCGAGGGGCCCTCCACTTT.

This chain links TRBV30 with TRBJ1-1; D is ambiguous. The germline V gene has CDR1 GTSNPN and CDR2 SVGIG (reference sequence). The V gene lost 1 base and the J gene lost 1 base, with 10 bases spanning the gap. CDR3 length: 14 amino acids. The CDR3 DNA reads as TGTGCCTGGAGTGGGGATCGGGGGAACACTGAAGCTTTCTTT. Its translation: CAWSGDRGNTEAFF.

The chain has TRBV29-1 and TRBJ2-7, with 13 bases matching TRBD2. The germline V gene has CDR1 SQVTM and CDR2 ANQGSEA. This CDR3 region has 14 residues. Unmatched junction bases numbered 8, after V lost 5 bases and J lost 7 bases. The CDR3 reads CSVIGLAGASEQYF. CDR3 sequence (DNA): TGCAGCGTTATAGGACTAGCGGGAGCGAGTGAGCAGTACTTC.

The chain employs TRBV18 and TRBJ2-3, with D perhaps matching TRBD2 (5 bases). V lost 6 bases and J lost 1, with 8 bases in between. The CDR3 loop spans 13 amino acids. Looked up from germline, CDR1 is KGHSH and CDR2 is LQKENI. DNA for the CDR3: TGTGCCAGCTCGGACTCCCGCACAGATACGCAGTATTTT. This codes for CASSDSRTDTQYF. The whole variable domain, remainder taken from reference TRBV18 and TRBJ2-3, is NAGVMQNPRHLVRRRGQEARLRCSPMKGHSHVYWYRQLPEEGLKFMVYLQKENIIDESGMPKERFSAEFPKEGPSILRIQQVVRGDSAAYFCASSDSRTDTQYFGPGTRLTVL.

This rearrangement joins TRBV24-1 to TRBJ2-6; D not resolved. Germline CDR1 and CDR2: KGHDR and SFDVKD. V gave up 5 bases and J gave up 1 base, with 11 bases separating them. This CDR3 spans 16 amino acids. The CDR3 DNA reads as TGTGCCACCAGTGGTAGCCAGCCATCTGGGGCCAACGTCCTGACTTTC. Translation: CATSGSQPSGANVLTF.

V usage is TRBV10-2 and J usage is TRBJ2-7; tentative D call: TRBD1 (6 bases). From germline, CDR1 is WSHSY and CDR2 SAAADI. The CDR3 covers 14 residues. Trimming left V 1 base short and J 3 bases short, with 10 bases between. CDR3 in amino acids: CASSEYRVSYEQYF. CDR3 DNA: TGCGCCAGCAGTGAGTACAGGGTTAGCTACGAGCAGTACTTC.

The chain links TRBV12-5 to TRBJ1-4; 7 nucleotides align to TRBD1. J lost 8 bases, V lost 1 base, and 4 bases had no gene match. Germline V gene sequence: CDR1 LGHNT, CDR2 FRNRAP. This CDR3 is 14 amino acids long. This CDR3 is CASGLGRQGEKLFF. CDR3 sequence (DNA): TGTGCTAGTGGTTTGGGAAGACAGGGCGAAAAACTGTTTTTT. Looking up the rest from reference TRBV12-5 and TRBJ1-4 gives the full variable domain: DARVTQTPRHKVTEMGQEVTMRCQPILGHNTVFWYRQTMMQGLELLAYFRNRAPLDDSGMPKDRFSAEMPDATLATLKIQPSEPRDSAVYFCASGLGRQGEKLFFGSGTQLSVL.

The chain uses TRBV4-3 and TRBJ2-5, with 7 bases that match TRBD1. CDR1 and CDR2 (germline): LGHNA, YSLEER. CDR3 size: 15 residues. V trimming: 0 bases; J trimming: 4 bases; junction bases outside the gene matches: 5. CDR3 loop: CASSQDWAGGETQYF. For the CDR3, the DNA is TGCGCCAGCAGCCAAGATTGGGCAGGGGGAGAGACCCAGTACTTC.

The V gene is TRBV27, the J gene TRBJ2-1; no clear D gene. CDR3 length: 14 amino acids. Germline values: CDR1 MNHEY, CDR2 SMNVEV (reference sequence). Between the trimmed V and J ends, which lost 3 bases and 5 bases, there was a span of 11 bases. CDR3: CASSFGWFDNEQFF. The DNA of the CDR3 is TGTGCCAGCAGTTTCGGGTGGTTCGACAATGAGCAGTTCTTC.

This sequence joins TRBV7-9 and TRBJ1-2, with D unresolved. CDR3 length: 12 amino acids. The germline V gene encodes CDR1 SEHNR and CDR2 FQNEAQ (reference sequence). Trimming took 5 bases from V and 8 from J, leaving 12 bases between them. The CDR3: CASSGLGGGYTF. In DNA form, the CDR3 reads TGTGCCAGCAGCGGGCTCGGAGGCGGCTACACCTTC.

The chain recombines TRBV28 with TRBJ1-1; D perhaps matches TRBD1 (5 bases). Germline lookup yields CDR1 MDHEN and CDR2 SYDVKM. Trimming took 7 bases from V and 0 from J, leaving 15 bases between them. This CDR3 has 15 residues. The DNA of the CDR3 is TGTGCCAGCATCCGGGGGGGAGCTTTGAACACTGAAGCTTTCTTT. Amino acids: CASIRGGALNTEAFF. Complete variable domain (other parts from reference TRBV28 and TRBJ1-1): DVKVTQSSRYLVKRTGEKVFLECVQDMDHENMFWYRQDPGLGLRLIYFSYDVKMKEKGDIPEGYSVSREKKERFSLILESASTNQTSMYLCASIRGGALNTEAFFGQGTRLTVV.

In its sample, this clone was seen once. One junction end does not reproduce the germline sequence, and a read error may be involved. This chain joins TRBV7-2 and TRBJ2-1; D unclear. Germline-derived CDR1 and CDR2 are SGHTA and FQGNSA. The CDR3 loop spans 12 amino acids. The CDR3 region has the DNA TGTGCCAGCAGCTTCCGACGCAATGAGGAGTTCTTC. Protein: CASSFRRNEEFF.

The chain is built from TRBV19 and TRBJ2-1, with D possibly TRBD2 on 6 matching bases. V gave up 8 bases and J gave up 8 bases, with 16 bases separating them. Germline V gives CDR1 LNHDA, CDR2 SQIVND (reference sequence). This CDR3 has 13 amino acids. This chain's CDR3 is CASGTRDFDEQFF. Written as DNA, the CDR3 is TGTGCCAGTGGAACCCGGGACTTCGATGAGCAGTTCTTC.

The CDR3 nucleotides read TGTGCCAGCTCACCACCGGCAACGGGAGGGGCCAACGTCCTGACTTTC. Its translation: CASSPPATGGANVLTF. The chain joins TRBV18 to TRBJ2-6; a weak D match, TRBD2 (5 bases). V dropped 0 bases and J dropped 4 bases, with 10 bases sitting between them. Germline loops: CDR1 KGHSH, CDR2 LQKENI. This CDR3 region has 16 residues.

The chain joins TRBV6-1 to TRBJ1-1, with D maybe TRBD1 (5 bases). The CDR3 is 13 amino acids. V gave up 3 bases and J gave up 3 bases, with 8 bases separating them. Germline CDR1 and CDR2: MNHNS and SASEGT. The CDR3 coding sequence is TGTGCCAGCAGTGAGCAGGGTTACACTGAAGCTTTCTTT. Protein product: CASSEQGYTEAFF.

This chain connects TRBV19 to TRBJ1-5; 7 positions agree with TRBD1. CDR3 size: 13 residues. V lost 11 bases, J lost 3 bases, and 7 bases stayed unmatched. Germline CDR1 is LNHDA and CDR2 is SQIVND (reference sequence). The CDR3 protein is CASGQVVNQPQHF. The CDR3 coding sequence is TGTGCCTCAGGACAGGTCGTCAATCAGCCCCAGCATTTT.

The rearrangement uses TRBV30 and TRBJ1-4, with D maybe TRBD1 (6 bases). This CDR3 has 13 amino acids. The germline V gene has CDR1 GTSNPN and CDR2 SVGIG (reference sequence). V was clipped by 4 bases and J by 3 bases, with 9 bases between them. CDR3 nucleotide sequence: TGTGCCTGGAAGGACAGCGCTAATGAAAAACTGTTTTTT. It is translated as CAWKDSANEKLFF.